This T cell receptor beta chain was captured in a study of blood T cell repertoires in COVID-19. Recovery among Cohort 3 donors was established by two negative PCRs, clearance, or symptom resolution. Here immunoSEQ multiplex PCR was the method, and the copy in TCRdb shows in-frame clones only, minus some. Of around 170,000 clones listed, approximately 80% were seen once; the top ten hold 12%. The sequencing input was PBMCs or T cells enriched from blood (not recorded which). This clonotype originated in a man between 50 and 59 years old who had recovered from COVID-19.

The CDR3 bases are TGTGCCAGCAGTTACTCGAGGTCCGGAGGAAGAGGGACCCAGTACTTC. Translating gives CASSYSRSGGRGTQYF. The rearrangement links TRBV6-5 to TRBJ2-5, with a tentative D call TRBD2 (5 bases). The CDR3 extends over 16 amino acids. The V gene's germline CDR1 is MNHEY and CDR2 SVGAGI. Trimming left V 0 bases short and J 7 bases short, with 18 bases between.